Listed here is a single TCR beta chain. This clonotype was counted ten times or more. Its antigen remains undetermined. Base qualities are not at hand, and no much larger clone is one base apart. The library was made by 5' RACE. Sequenced using a NextSeq 500. The TCR library protocol attached unique molecular identifiers to individual cDNA molecules to correct for sequencing error and PCR bias. Both TCR alpha and beta chains were sequenced, and tight co-correlation was observed between alpha and beta sequence abundances in each sample. The authors' analysis ran thus. Decombinator V4 was used to annotate TCR sequences for V gene, J gene and CDR3. TCRs were defined as expanded if a significant change between any two time points was detected under a Poisson model with p below 0.0001. TCR abundances were normalised to the total number of TCRs sequenced in each sample and reported as counts per million. TRAV1-2 paired with TRAJ12, TRAJ20 or TRAJ33 defined MAIT TCRs, while TRAV10 paired with TRAJ18 defined iNKT TCRs. A search of VDJdb, accessed on 1 November 2021, was run for TCRs annotated to CMV, EBV and SARS-CoV-2, with TCRs annotated for multiple antigens excluded. TCRdb trimmed the raw reads at Q25, called clones with MiXCR and kept productive beta chains. CDR3 protein duplicates are merged, each entry listing the most common genes and DNA. The authors' filters were not applied to this entry. This sample holds 90,000 to 100,000 distinct CDR3 sequences; 13% were observed only once. Over 2% of the sample is taken by the ten largest.

The record originates from a study of early T cells in non-severe SARS-CoV-2 infection (dated by TCRdb to the early 2020s). For context, the study as a whole: Because TCR sequencing relied on bulk RNA taken from unsorted whole blood, pairing of alpha and beta chains was not possible.

This was a case-control study nested in a cohort of healthcare workers in London, UK, who had nasopharyngeal swab PCR tests and blood samples taken every week. Healthcare workers were recruited during the week of the UK lockdown, between 23 and 31 March 2020, and followed weekly for up to about 15 weeks. Results and caveats for the whole study, not just this receptor: VDJdb matching was skewed toward anti-spike CD8 responses, so virus-specific expansions were likely underestimated and private and CD4 specificities were missed.

Its CDR3 holds 17 amino acids, cysteine through phenylalanine. The sequence is cut down to CDR3 DNA, 51 bases in frame from base 1. Relative to germline, V is 2 bases shorter and J is 4 bases shorter, with 22 bases between their ends. The germline V gene (reference sequence) sets CDR1 to SGHKS and CDR2 to YYEKEE. This chain joins TRBV5-5 to TRBJ2-7; matching of 6 bases hints at TRBD1 as the D gene. The clonotype was recovered from an adult who was a healthcare worker with PCR-confirmed SARS-CoV-2 infection or an uninfected control (not recorded which). What was sequenced was whole blood. The nucleotide sequence is given as TGTGCCAGCAGCTTCGGGACACCAAGACGGGACGGGTACGAGCAGTACTTC. It codes for CASSFGTPRRDGYEQYF.